This entry describes one TCR beta chain. This clone was seen a handful of times. What antigen it recognizes has not been identified. No much larger clone is present one base from it, and per-base qualities are unavailable. This specimen belongs to a study of blood T cell repertoires in COVID-19 (dated by TCRdb to about 2020). About the study as a whole: The collaborator samples originated in the United States, Italy and Spain and spanned the acute and convalescent phases of COVID-19. Deeply sampled blood TCRbeta repertoires from subjects exposed to, actively infected with, or recovered from COVID-19 were included in the dataset. Samples came from the ongoing ImmuneRACE study (first 160 participants) plus 1,254 subjects from 6 global collaborators. The prospective study material was composed of cDNA or gDNA derived from T cells, B-cell-depleted T cells, or PBMCs. Where available, HLA class I and class II types were obtained from metadata supplied by the sample provider rather than from assay-based typing. A de-identified subject ID, COVID-19 status, age in years and sex were almost always included in the sample metadata. The repertoires were released in a freely available public database meant as a resource for research on the immune response to SARS-CoV-2. The full study reports these points: The amount of clinical and demographic metadata varied by source and participant and was provided uncurated.

TCRbeta CDR3 regions were amplified from genomic DNA by means of the immunoSEQ Assay, a bias-controlled multiplex PCR. In the authors' own workflow: The number of nucleated cells in each sample was estimated by amplification of reference gene primers within the assay. To quantify the absolute abundance of each unique TCRbeta CDR3 rearrangement, sequence reads were collapsed and filtered. For each sample, productive Simpson clonality was calculated by taking the square root of Simpson's diversity index across productive rearrangements. The table was pulled from immuneACCESS by TCRdb, which kept in-frame rearrangements only. Such tables lose some clones; where checked, under half of the loss comes from unresolved V genes, and the rest has no known cause. The V and J calls and clone size come from that table; D and trimming were worked out from the DNA. For this sample there are 400,000 or so clones; 80% to 90% appear just once. 0.95% to 1.3% of the sample is taken by the ten largest.

Participants in the prospective study were enrolled through a virtual design, were aged about 18 to 90 years, and lived in under 25 United States geographic areas. In the prospective study, participants were assigned to cohorts based on the clinical history participants reported in a screening survey and a study questionnaire. Recovered participants in ImmuneRACE Cohort 3 were defined by two consecutive negative NP/OP PCR tests, clearance by a healthcare professional, or resolution of symptoms. In the prospective study, whole blood, serum and a nasopharyngeal or oropharyngeal swab were collected from each participant by mobile phlebotomists. Prospective study participants could optionally give additional blood draws and questionnaires over a 2-month period. Before DNA extraction, prospective study blood samples were shipped either frozen or at room temperature. Sequenced material: PBMCs or T cells enriched from blood (not recorded which). The receptor comes from a man younger than 40 who had recovered from COVID-19.

The bases are TGCGCCAGCAGTGAGTCCGTTCCTGGGCGGCAGTACTTC. The resulting protein is CASSESVPGRQYF. The rearranged segments are TRBV10-1 and TRBJ2-7, with the D gene not confidently named. Via the germline V gene (reference sequence), CDR1 is WNHNN and CDR2 SYGVQD. From the cysteine up to the phenylalanine, the CDR3 has a length of 13 residues. The read is trimmed to its CDR3 DNA, 39 bases read in frame from base 1. The junction carries 12 bases between V and J, which are trimmed by 0 bases and 9 bases respectively.